Listed below are T cell receptor beta chains from one sample, sequenced in a study of blood T cells in healthy people across ages. TCRdb used MiXCR to reprocess the 5' RACE reads, holding one entry per CDR3 protein. The table has more than 1.4 million distinct CDR3 sequences, roughly 40% seen once; the top ten hold roughly 8.2%. Sequences were obtained from blood. All receptors come from a woman under 30 in good health. CDR3s include the opening cysteine and the closing phenylalanine or tryptophan. The D gene is left open where the match is weak. Some rows mark clone size as missing; the rest say once, few, many or name a class of expanded clone.

clone_size,j_call,v_call,d_call,cdr3_nt,cdr3_aa
few,TRBJ1-2,TRBV6-1,-,TGTGCTAGCAGCCCTACGCACCTTCGGAGGTTTCTTAGGGGTGGCTACACCTTC,CASSPTHLRRFLRGGYTF
few,TRBJ1-1,TRBV10-3,-,TGTGCCATCAGTGGGGGTCAGACTGAAGCTTTCTTT,CAISGGQTEAFF
-,TRBJ2-7,TRBV12-3/TRBV12-4,TRBD2,TGTGCCAGCAGTTCCGGGACTAGCAGTTCCTACGAGCAGTACTTC,CASSSGTSSSYEQYF
few,TRBJ2-1,TRBV10-3,TRBD2,TGTGCCATCAGTGACTCACTAGCGGGGGACAATGAGCAGTTCTTC,CAISDSLAGDNEQFF
few,TRBJ2-1,TRBV29-1,TRBD2,TGCAGCGTCATCTCTAGCGGGAGTCCAAATGAGCAGTTCTTC,CSVISSGSPNEQFF
-,TRBJ1-2,TRBV28,-,TGTGCCAGCAGTTCCTCGACGGGGAGAAATAACTATGGCTACACCTTC,CASSSSTGRNNYGYTF
few,TRBJ2-1,TRBV5-1,TRBD2,TGCGCCAGCAGCTTGTCGGTGACTAGCTTTCACAATGAGCAGTTCTTC,CASSLSVTSFHNEQFF
-,TRBJ1-1,TRBV6-5,-,TGTGCCAGCAGTTTCAGCCGAATTTCCACTGAAGCTTTCTTT,CASSFSRISTEAFF
few,TRBJ2-5,TRBV4-1,TRBD2,TGCGCCAGCAGTGAGTCGGGGGGGCCGTCAGAGACCCAGTACTTC,CASSESGGPSETQYF
-,TRBJ1-6,TRBV7-9,-,TGTGCCAGCAGCCCCACGCAGGGGTTGGCTTCACCCCTCCACTTT,CASSPTQGLASPLHF
few,TRBJ1-2,TRBV12-3/TRBV12-4,-,TGTGCCAGCAGTTTATTGCAGGGATGGGGCTACACCTTC,CASSLLQGWGYTF
-,TRBJ1-1,TRBV29-1,TRBD1,TGCAGCGTTGAAGATGCCGGGACAGGAGGAATTAGCACTGAAGCTTTCTTT,CSVEDAGTGGISTEAFF
-,TRBJ2-7,TRBV6-1,-,TGTGCCAGCAGTCCCCCGGAGGGACCTCGCTCCTACAATGAGCAGTACTTC,CASSPPEGPRSYNEQYF
-,TRBJ2-5,TRBV7-2,-,TGTGCCAGCAGACATGGGGGACCTTGGGAGAGCGGAGAGACCCAGTACTTC,CASRHGGPWESGETQYF
few,TRBJ2-7,TRBV6-5,-,TGTGCCAGCAGTTACACCGACCCCGTCGGAGTCACCTTCTACGAGCAGTACTTC,CASSYTDPVGVTFYEQYF
-,TRBJ2-3,TRBV9,-,TGTGCCAGCAGCGACGACCCAGGCTGGCGCACAGATACGCAGTATTTT,CASSDDPGWRTDTQYF
-,TRBJ2-2,TRBV5-1,TRBD2,TGCGCCAGCAGCTTGAACCTAGCGGAAGACACCGGGGAGCTGTTTTTT,CASSLNLAEDTGELFF
few,TRBJ1-2,TRBV28,-,TGTGCCAGCAGTCCCCTATCACCGGCGGCCTCCATATGGGGCTACACCTTC,CASSPLSPAASIWGYTF
-,TRBJ2-1,TRBV27,-,TGTGCCAGCAGTCAACCAGCCGGGGTGAAAAGGGGGGATGAGCAGTTCTTC,CASSQPAGVKRGDEQFF
-,TRBJ2-1,TRBV5-6,TRBD2,TGTGCCAGCAGCCCTCGACTAGCGGGGCCTGACTCCTACAATGAGCAGTTCTTC,CASSPRLAGPDSYNEQFF
-,TRBJ2-1,TRBV7-6,-,TGTGCCAGCAGCCCAGGCCCGTTGGGTGAGCAGTTCTTC,CASSPGPLGEQFF
-,TRBJ2-4,TRBV28,TRBD1,TGTGCCAGCAGCCATCAACGACAGGGGCCCGTAAACATTCAGTACTTC,CASSHQRQGPVNIQYF